This TCR beta chain was retrieved from a study of response to subunit inactivated influenza vaccine (dated by TCRdb to 2016 to 2019). Study-wide context: The study used deep quantitative T cell receptor repertoire profiling to track responses to a trivalent subunit inactivated influenza vaccine.

The library was obtained by RT-PCR. Data came from an Illumina HiSeq 2500. The public sequencing data were trimmed at Q25 with fastp and processed into clonotypes with MiXCR by TCRdb, which kept only in-frame beta chains. CDR3 protein sequences are deduplicated, and each keeps its most common genes and DNA. The sample data list about 570,000 distinct CDR3 sequences, and 11% of these were observed just once. The top ten clonotypes cover about 10% of the sample. General study outcomes and caveats: It was suggested by the authors that each seasonal influenza vaccination may recruit only a limited number of new T cells.

The cysteine opens and the phenylalanine closes a CDR3 of 12 amino acids. The CDR3 DNA has 36 bases and is translated from base 1. According to the germline V gene (reference sequence), CDR1 reads SEHNR and CDR2 reads FQNEAQ. The junction carries 7 bases between V and J, which are trimmed by 4 bases and 6 bases respectively. This clonotype was detected a few times. Its specific antigen is unknown. There are no base qualities to consult, and no much larger clone falls within one base. These same records also appear under a second study, on T cells expressing NK-cell markers. As described in the second report: TCR beta cDNA libraries were prepared using 5'RACE template switching, which introduced a universal primer site and unique molecular identifiers. TCR beta-chain repertoires were profiled in sorted CD3+CD56+NKG2C+, CD3+CD56+NKG2C- and CD3+CD56-NKG2C+ T-cell subsets from fewer than 10 donors. Among the eight sequenced donors, only one was HCMV-seronegative, while the other seven were HCMV-seropositive. In several experiments an anti-gammadeltaTCR antibody was added to restrict sorting to alphabetaTCR-expressing T cells. In six donors, the dominant CD3+CD56+NKG2C+ clonotypes were found to rank among the top 10 CD8+ clonotypes and to make up roughly 1.0-8% of CD8+ T cells. Those dominant clonotypes were again the most abundant among CD3+CD56-NKG2C+ cells in a few donors, at about 25-60.1%. It remained unclear whether the expanded NKG2C-expressing T cell clones were specific for HCMV antigens. The study sequenced eight donors, all healthy volunteers chosen at random: three men and five women. To determine HCMV serostatus, a commercial ELISA kit was used to detect HCMV-specific IgG in serum. Ficoll density gradient centrifugation was used to isolate peripheral blood mononuclear cells from blood. For more than five donors, bulk peripheral blood T-cell repertoires were also sequenced from unsorted PBMC. Priming for cDNA synthesis came from the TCR beta constant segment, and two successive PCR amplification steps followed. Illumina HiSeq 2000/2500, MiSeq or NextSeq was used to sequence libraries as 2 x 150 bp reads. MIGEC was used to demultiplex reads and group reads by UMI, and MiTCR was used to assemble and quantify clonotypes. Only TCR cDNA sequences supported by at least two reads were kept to exclude erroneous sequences. Downstream repertoire analysis used the tcR package, and clonotypes were matched across fractions by CDR3 nucleotide sequence plus V segment. Antigen specificity was annotated against VDJdb with VDJmatch, allowing one amino acid substitution in CDR3.

The chain is assembled from TRBV7-9 and TRBJ2-1; the D gene cannot be named for sure. This clonotype originated in a man aged 50-60 years who received an inactivated influenza vaccine. Donor details come from another sample of the same person, matched by shared clones. The sequencing here drew on PBMCs from blood, taken on the day of vaccination. Read as DNA, the sequence is TGTGCCAGCAGCTCAGTGGTCAATGAGCAGTTCTTC. This gives the protein CASSSVVNEQFF.